Following are 8 T cell receptor beta chains from one sample sequenced in a study of control samples from healthy donors and cancer patients. Generated by immunoSEQ multiplex PCR, the TCRdb table keeps only in-frame clones and is missing some. Of about 85,000 clones in the sample, about 89% were seen once. Sequencing used blood. All receptors come from a woman aged 55-69 years in good health.

This rearrangement joins TRBV5-1 to TRBJ1-2; 7 nucleotides match TRBD1. J gave up 3 bases and V 4 bases, and 3 bases lay outside the gene matches. CDR1 is SGHRS and CDR2 is YFSETQ in the germline V gene. The CDR3 is 13 amino acids. CDR3 DNA sequence: TGCGCCAGCAGCCCTACAGGGGACTATGGCTACACCTTC. This sequence encodes CASSPTGDYGYTF.

The CDR3 spells CASSSLTGLETQYF. The CDR3 coding sequence is TGTGCCAGCAGTTCTTTGACAGGGCTCGAGACCCAGTACTTC. This chain links TRBV2 with TRBJ2-5, with 7 bases aligning to TRBD1. The CDR3 spans 14 residues. The germline gives CDR1 SNHLY, CDR2 FYNNEI. V dropped 5 bases and J dropped 5; count of bases not matched to a gene: 8.

This chain connects TRBV28 to TRBJ2-4; the D gene is possibly TRBD1 (12 bases). The germline V gene has CDR1 MDHEN and CDR2 SYDVKM. The germline V and J ends were trimmed by 8 bases and 3 bases, with 29 bases remaining between them. This CDR3 has 19 amino acids. CDR3 protein: CASASTSGTGGRGKNIQYF. CDR3 bases: TGTGCCAGCGCTTCGACTAGCGGGACAGGGGGCCGGGGCAAAAACATTCAGTACTTC.

This clone was seen only a few times. The rearrangement uses TRBV2 and TRBJ2-1; tentatively, D is TRBD1 (6 bases). The CDR3 is 13 residues long. Germline CDR1 is SNHLY and CDR2 is FYNNEI. Trimming took off 6 bases at V and 7 bases at J, with 13 bases between the two ends. CDR3: CASRTTGRNEQFF. Written as DNA, the CDR3 is TGTGCCAGCAGAACAACAGGGCGGAATGAGCAGTTCTTC.

This chain joins TRBV3-1 (or the pseudogene TRBV3-2) and TRBJ2-3, with 7 bases lining up with TRBD2. V lost 4 bases, J lost 1 base, and 2 bases stayed unmatched. This CDR3 region has 14 residues. Germline CDR1 LGHDT, CDR2 YNNKEL (reference sequence). CDR3 region: CASSLGGGTDTQYF. The CDR3 DNA sequence: TGTGCCAGCAGCCTTGGGGGGGGCACAGATACGCAGTATTTT.

The chain has TRBV5-6 and TRBJ1-1; D is uncertain. The CDR3 consists of 13 residues. CDR1 SGHDT and CDR2 YYEEEE come from the germline V gene. V dropped 0 bases and J dropped 4 bases, with 7 bases sitting between them. The CDR3 region has the DNA TGTGCCAGCAGCTTGGTCCCGGGCACTGAAGCTTTCTTT. It encodes CASSLVPGTEAFF.

The gene calls are TRBV7-2 and TRBJ1-5; TRBD1 agrees at 10 bases. After removal of 5 bases from V and 3 bases from J, the junction contained 4 bases not matched to a gene. There are 15 residues in the CDR3. Germline V gene sequence: CDR1 SGHTA, CDR2 FQGNSA. The CDR3 loop is CASSGDRGVNQPQHF. CDR3 nucleotide sequence: TGTGCCAGCAGCGGGGACAGGGGTGTCAATCAGCCCCAGCATTTT.

This clone was picked up one time. This sequence joins TRBV18 and TRBJ2-5, with 9 nucleotides matching TRBD1. The length of the CDR3 is 14 residues. Germline CDR1 KGHSH, CDR2 LQKENI. V was clipped by 3 bases and J by 6 bases; unmatched bases: 5. Written as DNA, the CDR3 is TGTGCCAGCTCACCGGGACAGGGTGGGCAGACCCAGTACTTC. It translates to CASSPGQGGQTQYF.